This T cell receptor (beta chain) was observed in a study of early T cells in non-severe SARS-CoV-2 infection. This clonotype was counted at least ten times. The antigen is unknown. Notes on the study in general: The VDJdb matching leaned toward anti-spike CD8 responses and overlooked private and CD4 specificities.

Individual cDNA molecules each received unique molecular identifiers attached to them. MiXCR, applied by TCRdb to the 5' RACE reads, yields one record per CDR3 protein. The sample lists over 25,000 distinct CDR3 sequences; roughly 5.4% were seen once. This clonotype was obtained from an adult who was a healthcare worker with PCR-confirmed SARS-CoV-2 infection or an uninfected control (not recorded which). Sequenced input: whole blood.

CDR3: CSVVLQALEETQYF. The CDR3 DNA is TGCAGCGTTGTATTGCAGGCCTTGGAAGAGACCCAGTACTTC. The chain uses TRBV29-1 and TRBJ2-5; D not certain. The CDR3 length is 14 residues. The germline CDR1 and CDR2 sequences are SQVTM and ANQGSEA. Trimming took 4 bases from V and 3 from J, leaving 15 bases between them.